These 13 T cell receptor beta chains came from one sample sequenced in a study of cytomegalovirus exposure and HLA in healthy donors. Researchers ran the PCR with 60 Vbeta and 13 Jbeta primers. The protocol was immunoSEQ multiplex PCR, while the TCRdb copy is restricted to in-frame clones and leaves out a portion. This table lists around 140,000 clones. Sequencing was done on a sample of PBMCs. The receptors derive from a woman aged 18 to 35 in good health and CMV-seronegative.

The genes are TRBV5-8 and TRBJ2-7; D uncertain. The germline V gene has CDR1 SGHTS and CDR2 YDEGEE. The CDR3 extends over 13 amino acids. V was pared by 2 bases and J by 5 bases, with 11 bases between. This CDR3 reads CASSFGLRNEQYV. CDR3 DNA: TGTGCCAGCAGCTTCGGGTTGAGGAACGAGCAGTACGTC.

This chain links TRBV27 with TRBJ2-3; possibly TRBD1 for D (5 bases). V gave up 5 bases and J gave up 6 bases, with 21 bases separating them. This CDR3 contains 16 residues. Germline V lookup: CDR1 MNHEY, CDR2 SMNVEV (reference sequence). The CDR3 DNA reads as TGTGCCAGCAGTCCCGCTCGACTCCAGGGATTGGATACGCAGTATTTT. Its protein is CASSPARLQGLDTQYF.

The V gene is TRBV2, the J gene TRBJ2-1; D possibly corresponds to TRBD2 (5 bases). V lost 7 bases, J lost 6 bases, and 10 bases lay in between. This CDR3 is 12 amino acids long. CDR1 is SNHLY, CDR2 FYNNEI, per germline. The CDR3 DNA reads as TGTGCCAGCACCCTCGGGGTCAATGAGCAGTTCTTC. This sequence encodes CASTLGVNEQFF.

The rearrangement uses TRBV9 and TRBJ2-3, with 8 bases that match TRBD2. Trimming removed 1 base from V and 6 bases from J; junction bases left unmatched: 4. Germline V gene data show CDR1 as SGDLS and CDR2 as YYNGEE. This CDR3 is built from 14 residues. The CDR3 is CASSVRSGSDTQYF. The CDR3 DNA is TGTGCCAGCAGCGTAAGAAGCGGGAGCGATACGCAGTATTTT. The full variable domain, with the rest looked up from reference TRBV9 and TRBJ2-3, is DSGVTQTPKHLITATGQRVTLRCSPRSGDLSVYWYQQSLDQGLQFLIQYYNGEERAKGNILERFSAQQFPDLHSELNLSSLELGDSALYFCASSVRSGSDTQYFGPGTRLTVL.

The chain employs TRBV14 and TRBJ2-6, with a weak D call TRBD1 (5 bases). Germline V gene sequence: CDR1 SGHDN, CDR2 FVKESK. The CDR3 totals 15 residues. V dropped 6 bases and J dropped 2 bases, with 11 bases sitting between them. CDR3 region: CASSPRAPGANVLTF. The CDR3, as DNA: TGTGCCAGCAGTCCCAGGGCCCCTGGGGCCAACGTCCTGACTTTC.

V gene TRBV5-4 combines with J gene TRBJ1-1; no reliable D call. Germline CDR1 SGHNT, CDR2 YYREEE (reference sequence). V was cut by 1 base and J by 1 base, with 11 bases left in between. There are 15 residues in the CDR3. The CDR3 protein is CASSLPYLGNTEAFF. DNA of the CDR3: TGTGCCAGCAGCTTGCCTTACCTCGGGAACACTGAAGCTTTCTTT.

The J gene is TRBJ1-5, the V gene TRBV5-5, with D unclear. Germline V gives CDR1 SGHKS, CDR2 YYEKEE (reference sequence). The CDR3 contains 14 residues. The V gene lost 4 bases and the J gene lost 1 base, with 9 bases spanning the gap. CDR3 DNA sequence: TGTGCCAGCAGCCCGGAGTGGAGCAATCAGCCCCAGCATTTT. Translating it yields CASSPEWSNQPQHF.

Concerning this clone: A read error may produce the germline difference seen at one junction end. V and J are TRBV6-5 and TRBJ2-2; maybe TRBD2 (6 bases). The CDR3 is made up of 15 amino acids. The V gene's germline CDR1 is MNHEY and CDR2 SVGAGI. This CDR3 is CASTTSRDFTGGLFF. The CDR3 DNA follows: TGTGCCAGCACCACCAGCCGGGACTTCACCGGGGGGCTGTTTTTT.

The chain employs TRBV2 and TRBJ2-1; D remains unclear. Trimming cost V 0 bases and J 8 bases, with 5 bases left between them. The CDR3 is 12 residues long. Germline V gives CDR1 SNHLY, CDR2 FYNNEI. CDR3 sequence reads: CASSEADYEQFF. DNA for the CDR3: TGTGCCAGCAGTGAAGCCGACTATGAGCAGTTCTTC.

The chain has TRBV7-3 and TRBJ2-1; a possible D gene is TRBD2 (6 bases). Germline loops: CDR1 SGHTA, CDR2 FQGTGA. V lost 2 bases and J lost 1, with 12 bases in between. CDR3 length: 16 residues. The CDR3 region is CASSLGDSRSYNEQFF. CDR3 in DNA: TGTGCCAGCAGCTTAGGGGACTCTCGTTCCTACAATGAGCAGTTCTTC.

The chain carries TRBV10-2 and TRBJ1-4, with a weak D call TRBD1 (5 bases). The CDR3 spans 13 residues. The ends were cut back, 4 bases at V and 13 bases at J, with 16 bases in the middle. In germline, CDR1 is WSHSY, CDR2 SAAADI. Here the CDR3 reads CASSAGKRTVLFF. The DNA of the CDR3 is TGCGCCAGCAGTGCAGGGAAGAGAACCGTACTGTTTTTT.

The chain employs TRBV10-3 and TRBJ1-2; D perhaps matches TRBD1 (5 bases). This CDR3 region has 13 residues. V shed 2 bases and J shed 6 bases, with 10 bases lying between them. Germline V lookup: CDR1 ENHRY, CDR2 SYGVKD. CDR3 DNA sequence: TGTGCCATCAGTGAGAGCGGGACGCATGGCTACACCTTC. Encoded protein: CAISESGTHGYTF.

The chain links TRBV14 to TRBJ1-1; D gene uncertain. CDR3 length: 13 amino acids. Germline assignment: CDR1 SGHDN and CDR2 FVKESK. The V end was cut by 3 bases, the J end by 5 bases, with 10 bases between. CDR3 amino acids: CASSHRRTTEAFF. In nucleotides, the CDR3 is TGTGCCAGCAGCCATAGGCGGACTACTGAAGCTTTCTTT.